This entry features one T cell receptor (beta chain) sequence. Antigen unknown. The data originate from a study of shared clonotypes between healthy human individuals. Study-level results: It was expected that sequencing depth would affect clonotype sharing among donors.

As defined, naive CD8 cells were CD45RO-negative and positively selected for CCR7, with terminally differentiated effector memory CD45RA+ cells excluded. The donors, all of them Caucasian adults, lived in Nashville, Tennessee. Methods used by the authors: Sequence data from immunoSEQ were junction-only and lacked quality scores; consequently, filtering differed. Here immunoSEQ multiplex PCR was the method, and the copy in TCRdb shows in-frame clones only, minus some. The V and J calls and clone size were taken over from that table, and D and trimming were inferred from the DNA. The table lists approximately 740,000 clones, 90% to 95% of them singletons. Trimming removed 3 bases at V and 4 bases at J, with 17 bases between. CDR1 and CDR2 from the germline V gene are SGDLS and YYNGEE. This CDR3 comprises 15 residues.

Sequenced: naive CD8+ T cells sorted from blood. The sequence was collected from a man under 40 in good health. The chain uses TRBV9 and TRBJ2-7, with a possible D match to TRBD1 (6 bases). The DNA of the CDR3 is TGTGCCAGCAGCGAGAGGGGGATGGTAGGGTACGAGCAGTACTTC. It translates to CASSERGMVGYEQYF.